One T cell receptor beta chain is described in this entry. Its antigen is unknown. Trimming removed 4 bases from V and 10 bases from J, with 8 bases in between. CDR3 size: 11 residues. Looked up from germline, CDR1 is SGHTA and CDR2 is FQGNSA. From the 5' RACE reads, TCRdb called clonotypes with MiXCR, one entry per CDR3 protein. The table shows 450,000 or so distinct CDR3 sequences, with approximately 14% occurring only once. The source of the sample is a study of identical twins. General observations from the study: Out-of-frame alpha sequences common to twins exhibited a surplus of low generation probability. In drawing conclusions, the study used cross-sectional statistical analysis and did not follow the same donors. There was more out-of-frame TCR alpha sharing in monozygotic twins than models estimated. The presence of invariant MAIT and iNKT cells could partly confound analyses of zero-insertion sequences.

This sample was also put to use in a study of yellow fever vaccine responses in identical twins.

The receptor's source is a woman aged 18-29 years in good health. The chain links TRBV7-2 to TRBJ2-1; D is undetermined. The sequenced sample was CD4+ T cells sorted from blood. CDR3 in amino acids: CASSSVREQFF. The CDR3 bases are TGTGCCAGCAGCTCGGTGAGGGAGCAGTTCTTC.